The present T cell receptor beta chain was sequenced within a study of Ad26.COV2.S vaccination and SARS-CoV-2 variants. Method: immunoSEQ multiplex PCR; TCRdb's copy keeps in-frame clones and lacks some. The sample consists of 440,000 or so clones, 90% of them appearing once. Treatment defined: 19 received Ad26.COV2.S at low or high dose, single or two shots; roughly five received placebo; per-sample allocation not given. Repertoires come from day 63 after the first vaccine or placebo injection. Trimming cost V 5 bases and J 5 bases, with 11 bases left between them. Per the germline V gene, CDR1 is GTSNPN and CDR2 is SVGIG (reference sequence). CDR3 size: 12 residues.

This TCR was recovered from a person between 18 and 65 years old who received the Ad26.COV2.S COVID-19 vaccine or a placebo. The chain carries TRBV30 and TRBJ2-3; D is unclear. The material sequenced was peripheral blood, taken in a trial of Ad26.COV2.S vaccine versus placebo. CDR3 loop: CAWGVRQDTQYF. The CDR3 DNA reads TGTGCCTGGGGCGTGAGGCAAGATACGCAGTATTTT.